Sequencing of this T cell receptor (beta chain) was carried out in a study of CD8+ T cells in alopecia areata. Findings and limits, study-wide: It was lesional scalp, especially alopecia totalis/universalis, that showed higher clonality than normal scalp.

As to this clone: Its antigen is as yet unknown.

RNA, once extracted, was reverse transcribed into cDNA for use as the sequencing template. The data were produced by immunoSEQ multiplex PCR, yet TCRdb's version contains in-frame clones alone and is incomplete. In the table there are 120,000 to 150,000 clones, 62% of which are singletons. CDR3 length equals 14 residues. The V and J ends lost 4 bases and 2 bases, in that order; junction bases with no gene match: 6. Germline lookup yields CDR1 SGHRS and CDR2 YFSETQ. The receptor was isolated from a human donor in good health. The V call is TRBV5-1, the J call TRBJ2-7; 7 bases line up with TRBD2. The sequenced sample was CD8+ T cells sorted from blood. The CDR3 DNA sequence: TGCGCCAGCAGCCTAACTAGCGCTGCCTACGAGCAGTACTTC. Its protein product is CASSLTSAAYEQYF.